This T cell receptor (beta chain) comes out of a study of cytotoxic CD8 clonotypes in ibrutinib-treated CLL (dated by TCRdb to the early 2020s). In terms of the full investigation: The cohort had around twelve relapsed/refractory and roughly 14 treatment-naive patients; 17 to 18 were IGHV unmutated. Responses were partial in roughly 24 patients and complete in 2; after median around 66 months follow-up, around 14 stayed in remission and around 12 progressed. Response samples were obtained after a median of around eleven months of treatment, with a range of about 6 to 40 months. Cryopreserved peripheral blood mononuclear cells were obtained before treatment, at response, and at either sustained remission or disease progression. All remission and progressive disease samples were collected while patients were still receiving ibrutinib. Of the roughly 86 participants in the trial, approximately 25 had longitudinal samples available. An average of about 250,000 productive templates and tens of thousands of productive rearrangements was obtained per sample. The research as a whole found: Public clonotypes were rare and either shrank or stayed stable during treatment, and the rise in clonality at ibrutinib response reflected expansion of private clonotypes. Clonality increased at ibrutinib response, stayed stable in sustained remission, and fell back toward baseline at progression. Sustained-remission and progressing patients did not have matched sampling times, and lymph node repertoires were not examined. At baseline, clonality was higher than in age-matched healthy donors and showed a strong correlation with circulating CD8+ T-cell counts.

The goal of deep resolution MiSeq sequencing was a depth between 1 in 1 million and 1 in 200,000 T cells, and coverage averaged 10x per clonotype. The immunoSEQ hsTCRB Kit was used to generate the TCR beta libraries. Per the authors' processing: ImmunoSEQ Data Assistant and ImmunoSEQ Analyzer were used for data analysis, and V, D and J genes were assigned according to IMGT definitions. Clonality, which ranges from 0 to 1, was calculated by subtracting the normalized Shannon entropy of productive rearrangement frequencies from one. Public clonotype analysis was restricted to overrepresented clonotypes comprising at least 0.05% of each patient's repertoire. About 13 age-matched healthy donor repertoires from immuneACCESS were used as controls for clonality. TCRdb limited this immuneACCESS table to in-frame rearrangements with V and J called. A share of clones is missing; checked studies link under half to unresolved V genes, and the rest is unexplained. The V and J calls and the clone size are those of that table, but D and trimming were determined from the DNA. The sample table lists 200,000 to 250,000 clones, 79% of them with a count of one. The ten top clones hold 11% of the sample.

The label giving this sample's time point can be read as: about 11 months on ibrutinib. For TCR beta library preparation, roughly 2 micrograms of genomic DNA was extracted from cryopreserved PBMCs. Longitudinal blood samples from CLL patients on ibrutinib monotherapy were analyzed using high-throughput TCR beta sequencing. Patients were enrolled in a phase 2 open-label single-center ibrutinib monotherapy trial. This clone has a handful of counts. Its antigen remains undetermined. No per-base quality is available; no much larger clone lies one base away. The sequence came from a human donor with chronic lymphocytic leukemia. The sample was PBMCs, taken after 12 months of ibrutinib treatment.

This receptor carries the CDR3 CASSLIGDRRTTNEKLFF. The DNA sequence reads TGCGCCAGCAGCCTGATCGGGGATAGAAGGACAACTAATGAAAAACTGTTTTTT. The V gene is TRBV5-1 and the J gene is TRBJ1-4; the D gene cannot be resolved reliably. Sequences SGHRS (CDR1) and YFSETQ (CDR2) are obtained from the germline V gene. V is cut by 4 bases and J by 0 bases, and the space between the germline ends is 19 bases. The CDR3, from cysteine to phenylalanine, totals 18 residues. Just CDR3 DNA is preserved here, 54 bases in frame from base 1.